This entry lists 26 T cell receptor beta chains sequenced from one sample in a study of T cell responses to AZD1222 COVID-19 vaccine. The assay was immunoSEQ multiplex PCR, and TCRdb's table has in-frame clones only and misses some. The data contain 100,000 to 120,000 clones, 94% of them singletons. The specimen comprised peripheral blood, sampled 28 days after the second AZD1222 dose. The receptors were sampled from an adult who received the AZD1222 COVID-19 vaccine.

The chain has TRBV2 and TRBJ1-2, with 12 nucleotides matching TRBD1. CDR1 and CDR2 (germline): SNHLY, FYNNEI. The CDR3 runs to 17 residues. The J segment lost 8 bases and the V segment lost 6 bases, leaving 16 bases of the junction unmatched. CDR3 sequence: CASSRGTGGAGAGGYTF. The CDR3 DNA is TGTGCCAGCAGCCGCGGGACAGGGGGCGCTGGAGCGGGCGGCTACACCTTC.

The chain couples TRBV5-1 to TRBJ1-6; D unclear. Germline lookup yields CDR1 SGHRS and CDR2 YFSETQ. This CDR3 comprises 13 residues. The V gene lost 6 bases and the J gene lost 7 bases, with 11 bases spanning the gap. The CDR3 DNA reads TGCGCCAGCAAGGAGGGAGGAAATTCACCCCTCCACTTT. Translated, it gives CASKEGGNSPLHF.

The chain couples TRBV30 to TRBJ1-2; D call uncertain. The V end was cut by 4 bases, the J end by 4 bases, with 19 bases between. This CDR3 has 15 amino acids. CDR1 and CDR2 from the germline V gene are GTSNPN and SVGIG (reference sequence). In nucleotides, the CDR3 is TGTGCCTGGATTTGTCGGCAGACGAAGCGCTATGGCTACACCTTC. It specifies CAWICRQTKRYGYTF.

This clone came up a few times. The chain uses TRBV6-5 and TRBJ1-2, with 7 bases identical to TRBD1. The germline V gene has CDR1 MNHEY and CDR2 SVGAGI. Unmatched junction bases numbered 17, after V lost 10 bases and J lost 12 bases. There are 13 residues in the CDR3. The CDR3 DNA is TGTGCCACATGGGGACAGAATCTTCCCTGGGACACCTTC. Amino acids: CATWGQNLPWDTF.

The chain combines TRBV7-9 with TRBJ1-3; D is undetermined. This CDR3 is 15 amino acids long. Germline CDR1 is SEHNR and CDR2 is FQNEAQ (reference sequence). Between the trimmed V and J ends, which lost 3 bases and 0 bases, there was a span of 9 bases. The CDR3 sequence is CASSLTVGSGNTIYF. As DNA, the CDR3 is TGTGCCAGCAGCTTGACCGTAGGCTCTGGAAACACCATATATTTT.

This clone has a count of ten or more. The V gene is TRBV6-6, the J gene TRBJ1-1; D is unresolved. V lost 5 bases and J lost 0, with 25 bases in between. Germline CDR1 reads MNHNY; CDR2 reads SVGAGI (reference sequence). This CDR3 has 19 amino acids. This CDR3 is CASSPASFFRGTVNTEAFF. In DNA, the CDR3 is TGTGCCAGCAGTCCAGCGTCGTTTTTCCGGGGTACGGTGAACACTGAAGCTTTCTTT.

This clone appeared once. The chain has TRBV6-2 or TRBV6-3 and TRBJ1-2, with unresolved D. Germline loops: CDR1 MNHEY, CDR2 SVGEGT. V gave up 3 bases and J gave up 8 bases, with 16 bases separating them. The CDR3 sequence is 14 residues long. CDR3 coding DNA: TGTGCCAGCAGTTATAGCGGTACCATAGGAGGCTACACCTTC. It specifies CASSYSGTIGGYTF.

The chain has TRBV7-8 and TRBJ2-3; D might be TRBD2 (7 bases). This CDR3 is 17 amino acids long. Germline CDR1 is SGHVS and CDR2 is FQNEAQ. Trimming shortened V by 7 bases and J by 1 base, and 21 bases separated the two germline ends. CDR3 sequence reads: CASTLGAGTKRTDTQYF. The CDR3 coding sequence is TGTGCCAGCACCCTGGGGGCCGGGACTAAACGCACAGATACGCAGTATTTT.

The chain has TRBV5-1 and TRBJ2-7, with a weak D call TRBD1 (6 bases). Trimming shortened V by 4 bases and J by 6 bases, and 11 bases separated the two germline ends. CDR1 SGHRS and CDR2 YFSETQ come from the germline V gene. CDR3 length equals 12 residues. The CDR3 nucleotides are TGCGCCAGCAGCCTCCAGGGGATCGAGCAGTACTTC. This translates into CASSLQGIEQYF.

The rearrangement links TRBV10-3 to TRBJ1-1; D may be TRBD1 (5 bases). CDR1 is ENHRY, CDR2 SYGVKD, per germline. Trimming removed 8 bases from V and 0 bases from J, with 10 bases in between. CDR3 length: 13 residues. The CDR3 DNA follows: TGTGCCATCGGGGACTTAATGAACACTGAAGCTTTCTTT. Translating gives CAIGDLMNTEAFF.

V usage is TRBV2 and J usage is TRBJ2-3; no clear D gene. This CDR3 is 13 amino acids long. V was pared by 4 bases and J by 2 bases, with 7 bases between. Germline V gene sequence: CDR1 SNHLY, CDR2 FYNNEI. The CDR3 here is CASSGKYTDTQYF. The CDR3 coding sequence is TGTGCCAGCAGTGGGAAATACACAGATACGCAGTATTTT.

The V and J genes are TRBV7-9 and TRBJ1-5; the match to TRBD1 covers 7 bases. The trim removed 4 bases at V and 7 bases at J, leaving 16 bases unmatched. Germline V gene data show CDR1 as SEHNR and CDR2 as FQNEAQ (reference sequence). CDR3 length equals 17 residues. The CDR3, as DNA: TGTGCCAGCAGCTCTCAAGGGACCGACAGGGAACGCCAGCCCCAGCATTTT. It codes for CASSSQGTDRERQPQHF.

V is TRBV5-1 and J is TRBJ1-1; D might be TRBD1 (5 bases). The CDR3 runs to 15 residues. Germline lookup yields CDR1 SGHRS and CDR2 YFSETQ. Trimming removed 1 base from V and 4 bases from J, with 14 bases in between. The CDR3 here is CASSLPQGGATEAFF. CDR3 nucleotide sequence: TGCGCCAGCAGCTTGCCTCAGGGAGGGGCCACTGAAGCTTTCTTT.

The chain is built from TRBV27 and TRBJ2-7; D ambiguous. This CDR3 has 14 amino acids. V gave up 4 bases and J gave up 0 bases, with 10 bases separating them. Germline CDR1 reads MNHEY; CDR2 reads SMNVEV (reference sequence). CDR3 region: CASSSFRNSYEQYF. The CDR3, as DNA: TGTGCCAGCAGTTCCTTCCGAAACTCCTACGAGCAGTACTTC.

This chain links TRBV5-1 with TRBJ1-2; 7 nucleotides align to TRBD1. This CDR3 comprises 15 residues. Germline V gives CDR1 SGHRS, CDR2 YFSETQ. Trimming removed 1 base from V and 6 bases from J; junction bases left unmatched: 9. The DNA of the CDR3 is TGCGCCAGCAGCTTGATCTCAGGGGGAATTGATGGCTACACCTTC. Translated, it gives CASSLISGGIDGYTF.

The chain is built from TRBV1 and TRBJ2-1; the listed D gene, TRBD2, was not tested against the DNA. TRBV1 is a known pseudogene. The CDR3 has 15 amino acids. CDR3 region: CTSSQDPTRNREQFF. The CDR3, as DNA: TGCACCAGCAGCCAAGATCCCACTAGGAATCGTGAGCAGTTCTTC.

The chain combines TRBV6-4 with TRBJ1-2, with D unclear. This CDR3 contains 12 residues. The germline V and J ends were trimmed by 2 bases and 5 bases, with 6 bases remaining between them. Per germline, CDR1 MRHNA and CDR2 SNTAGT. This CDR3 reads CASSDGAYGYTF. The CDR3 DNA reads TGTGCCAGCAGTGACGGAGCATATGGCTACACCTTC.

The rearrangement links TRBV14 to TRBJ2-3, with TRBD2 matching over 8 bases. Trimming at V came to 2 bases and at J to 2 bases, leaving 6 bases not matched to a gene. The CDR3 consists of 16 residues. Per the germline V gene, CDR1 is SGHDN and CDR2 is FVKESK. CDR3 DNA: TGTGCCAGCAGCCAACTCCCACTAGCGGTCACAGATACGCAGTATTTT. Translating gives CASSQLPLAVTDTQYF.

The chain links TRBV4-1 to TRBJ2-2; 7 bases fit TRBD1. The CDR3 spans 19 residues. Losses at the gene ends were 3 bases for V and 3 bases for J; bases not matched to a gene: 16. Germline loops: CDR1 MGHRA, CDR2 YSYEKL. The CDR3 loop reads CASSQRGTADPGDTGELFF. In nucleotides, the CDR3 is TGCGCCAGCAGCCAGCGAGGGACAGCCGATCCAGGGGACACCGGGGAGCTGTTTTTT.

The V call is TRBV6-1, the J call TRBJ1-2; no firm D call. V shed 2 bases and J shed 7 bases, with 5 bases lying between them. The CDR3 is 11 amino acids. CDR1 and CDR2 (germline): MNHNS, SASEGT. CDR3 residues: CASSEIRGYTF. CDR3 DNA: TGTGCCAGCAGTGAAATTCGTGGCTACACCTTC.

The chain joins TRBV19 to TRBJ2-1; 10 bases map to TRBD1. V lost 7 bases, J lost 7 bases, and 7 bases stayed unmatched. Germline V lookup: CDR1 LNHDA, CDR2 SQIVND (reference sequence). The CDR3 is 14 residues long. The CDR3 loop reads CASTSGTGANEQFF. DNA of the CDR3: TGTGCCAGTACCTCCGGGACAGGGGCGAATGAGCAGTTCTTC.

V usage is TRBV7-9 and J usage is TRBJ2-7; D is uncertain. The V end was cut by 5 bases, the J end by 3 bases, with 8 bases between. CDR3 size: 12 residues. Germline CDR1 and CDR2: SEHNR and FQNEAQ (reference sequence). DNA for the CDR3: TGTGCCAGCAGCAAAGGTGACTACGAGCAGTACTTC. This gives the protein CASSKGDYEQYF.

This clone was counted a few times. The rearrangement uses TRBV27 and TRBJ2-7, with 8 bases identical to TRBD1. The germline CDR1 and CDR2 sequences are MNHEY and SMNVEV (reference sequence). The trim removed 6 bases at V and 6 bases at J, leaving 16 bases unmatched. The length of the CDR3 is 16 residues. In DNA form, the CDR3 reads TGTGCCAGCAGACCGATCGACAGGGGCGGTTTCGGCGAGCAGTACTTC. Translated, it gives CASRPIDRGGFGEQYF.

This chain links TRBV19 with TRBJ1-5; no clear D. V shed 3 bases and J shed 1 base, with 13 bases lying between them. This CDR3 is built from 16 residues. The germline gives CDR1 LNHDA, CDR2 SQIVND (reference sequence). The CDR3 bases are TGTGCCAGTAGTATTTTAACAGCCGGAAGCAATCAGCCCCAGCATTTT. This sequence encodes CASSILTAGSNQPQHF.

CDR3 DNA: TGTGCCAGCAGCTACGGACAGGTCGGGCAGTACTTC. It translates to CASSYGQVGQYF. This chain connects TRBV5-6 to TRBJ2-4, with 7 bases fitting TRBD1. The CDR3 contains 12 residues. V lost 3 bases, J lost 13 bases, and 7 bases stayed unmatched. The germline V gene has CDR1 SGHDT and CDR2 YYEEEE.

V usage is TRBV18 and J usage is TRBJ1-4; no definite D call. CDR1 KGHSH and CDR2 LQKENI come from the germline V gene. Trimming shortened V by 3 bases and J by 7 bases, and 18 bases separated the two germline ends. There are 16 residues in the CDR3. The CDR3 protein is CASSPRSDGQTEKLFF. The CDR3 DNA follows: TGTGCCAGCTCACCCCGGTCTGACGGCCAGACTGAAAAACTGTTTTTT.